These 28 T cell receptor beta chains originate from one sample sequenced in a study of blood T cell repertoires in COVID-19. Assay used: immunoSEQ multiplex PCR; TCRdb lists only in-frame clones, some missing. The data contain 330,000 or so clones, around nine tenths of them singletons. The sample was PBMCs or T cells enriched from blood (not recorded which). The receptor set was obtained from a man aged 30 to 39 who had recovered from COVID-19.

The rearrangement links TRBV27 to TRBJ1-5; D unresolved. The CDR3 runs 13 residues. Germline CDR1 reads MNHEY; CDR2 reads SMNVEV (reference sequence). The V and J ends lost 3 bases and 6 bases respectively, with 9 bases between them. The CDR3 is CASSLVEGQPQHF. CDR3 nucleotides: TGTGCCAGCAGTTTGGTGGAGGGTCAGCCCCAGCATTTT.

The chain employs TRBV19 and TRBJ2-5; the match to TRBD2 covers 16 bases. Trimming cost V 1 base and J 4 bases; bases outside gene matches: 12. CDR1 LNHDA and CDR2 SQIVND come from the germline V gene (reference sequence). This CDR3 contains 20 residues. The CDR3 nucleotides read TGTGCCAGTAGTATAGCCAAATTGGGACTAGCGGGGGGGAACACAGAGACCCAGTACTTC. Translated, it gives CASSIAKLGLAGGNTETQYF.

This clone was detected only a few times. The chain uses TRBV28 and TRBJ1-2; tentative D call: TRBD1 (5 bases). Germline lookup yields CDR1 MDHEN and CDR2 SYDVKM. V shed 1 base and J shed 6 bases, with 15 bases lying between them. The CDR3 spans 15 residues. The CDR3 DNA reads as TGTGCCAGCAGTTTATCTTCTTGGGGCAAGGATGGCTACACCTTC. The encoded protein is CASSLSSWGKDGYTF.

The chain recombines TRBV5-5 with TRBJ2-6; 7 bases agree with TRBD1. The CDR3 consists of 15 residues. V lost 4 bases to trimming and J lost 3 bases; unmatched junction nucleotides: 4. Germline V gives CDR1 SGHKS, CDR2 YYEKEE (reference sequence). The CDR3 region has the DNA TGTGCCAGCAGCACCACAGGGGATGGGGCCAACGTCCTGACTTTC. It translates to CASSTTGDGANVLTF.

The chain couples TRBV4-2 to TRBJ1-2, with D unclear. Deletions cut 0 bases from V and 1 base from J, with 9 bases between. Germline V gives CDR1 LGHNA, CDR2 YNFKEQ. CDR3 length: 15 residues. The CDR3 reads CASSQDLNSNYGYTF. CDR3 DNA: TGTGCCAGCAGCCAAGATCTTAACAGTAACTATGGCTACACCTTC.

This rearrangement joins TRBV5-1 to TRBJ2-5; maybe TRBD2 (5 bases). CDR3 length: 14 amino acids. Germline loops: CDR1 SGHRS, CDR2 YFSETQ. V was shortened by 1 base and J by 5 bases, with 12 bases between the two germline ends. The CDR3 loop is CASSLSRAWETQYF. The CDR3 DNA is TGCGCCAGCAGCTTGTCGCGGGCCTGGGAGACCCAGTACTTC.

This chain links TRBV10-2 with TRBJ1-2; TRBD1 aligns across 8 bases. The CDR3 loop spans 14 amino acids. Germline loops: CDR1 WSHSY, CDR2 SAAADI. J was trimmed by 2 bases and V by 2 bases; bases with no gene match: 1. DNA for the CDR3: TGCGCCAGCAGTGAGGCAGGGGGCAACTATGGCTACACCTTC. Translation: CASSEAGGNYGYTF.

This rearrangement joins TRBV4-1 to TRBJ2-1, with TRBD2 identical over 9 bases. Germline-derived CDR1 and CDR2 are MGHRA and YSYEKL. The CDR3 length is 15 residues. V trimming: 6 bases; J trimming: 6 bases; junction bases outside the gene matches: 9. The CDR3 spells CASRSGLAGSNEQFF. The CDR3 bases are TGCGCCAGCAGGAGTGGGCTAGCGGGGTCCAATGAGCAGTTCTTC.

The rearrangement joins TRBV5-1 to TRBJ2-2; 11 bases align to TRBD2. The CDR3 length is 18 residues. V was clipped by 0 bases and J by 1 base; unmatched bases: 5. Germline V CDR1 and CDR2: SGHRS, YFSETQ. The CDR3 coding sequence is TGCGCCAGCAGCTTGGCCCTCCTAGCGGGGGGGAACACCGGGGAGCTGTTTTTT. Its translation is CASSLALLAGGNTGELFF.

CDR3 in DNA: TGTGCCAGCAGCTTGACTAGCGGGGGGGCGACAGATACGCAGTATTTT. Translation gives CASSLTSGGATDTQYF. The chain is built from TRBV7-9 and TRBJ2-3; TRBD2 aligns across 14 bases. The CDR3 extends over 16 amino acids. The V and J ends lost 3 bases and 3 bases, in that order; junction bases with no gene match: 2. Per the germline V gene, CDR1 is SEHNR and CDR2 is FQNEAQ (reference sequence).

This sequence joins TRBV6-5 and TRBJ2-2, with 8 positions matching TRBD1. Germline CDR1 and CDR2: MNHEY and SVGAGI. V trimming: 6 bases; J trimming: 7 bases; junction bases outside the gene matches: 10. This CDR3 contains 15 residues. CDR3 residues: CASSISPGGIGELFF. In DNA, the CDR3 is TGTGCCAGCAGCATCTCTCCAGGGGGCATCGGGGAGCTGTTTTTT.

V is TRBV5-1 and J is TRBJ1-2; 12 bases match TRBD1. Looked up from germline, CDR1 is SGHRS and CDR2 is YFSETQ. This CDR3 is 15 amino acids long. V dropped 4 bases and J dropped 5; count of bases not matched to a gene: 6. The DNA for the CDR3 is TGCGCCAGCAGCCCGGGACAGGGGGCCCTATATGGCTACACCTTC. Translating gives CASSPGQGALYGYTF. Full variable domain (rest looked up from reference TRBV5-1 and TRBJ1-2): KAGVTQTPRYLIKTRGQQVTLSCSPISGHRSVSWYQQTPGQGLQFLFEYFSETQRNKGNFPGRFSGRQFSNSRSEMNVSTLELGDSALYLCASSPGQGALYGYTFGSGTRLTVV.

The rearrangement links TRBV2 to TRBJ2-5; no definite D call. Germline V gene lookup returns CDR1 SNHLY and CDR2 FYNNEI. Between the trimmed V and J ends, which lost 8 bases and 2 bases, there was a span of 18 bases. The CDR3 sequence is 15 residues long. The CDR3 coding sequence is TGTGCCAGCTGCAGACCCCAGGCCAATCAAGAGACCCAGTACTTC. Translated: CASCRPQANQETQYF.

A remark on this clone: Additional DNA sequences in this sample encode the identical CDR3. This chain connects TRBV7-9 to TRBJ2-2, with D unclear. Germline CDR1 reads SEHNR; CDR2 reads FQNEAQ (reference sequence). The CDR3 spans 14 residues. V lost 5 bases and J 2 bases, leaving 9 bases between the germline ends. CDR3 DNA: TGTGCCAGCAGCCCGCGTGGTAACACCGGGGAGCTGTTTTTT. It is translated as CASSPRGNTGELFF.

This chain links TRBV28 with TRBJ2-2; D perhaps matches TRBD1 (6 bases). Trimming left V 6 bases short and J 5 bases short, with 16 bases between. Germline lookup yields CDR1 MDHEN and CDR2 SYDVKM. The CDR3 runs to 15 residues. The chain's CDR3 is CASRKQGRRTGELFF. The CDR3 DNA sequence: TGTGCCAGCAGAAAACAGGGCCGGAGGACCGGGGAGCTGTTTTTT.

The chain employs TRBV28 and TRBJ1-2; 9 positions match TRBD1. The CDR3 contains 15 residues. CDR1 and CDR2 (germline): MDHEN, SYDVKM. Germline trimming cut 6 bases from V and 4 bases from J; bases unmatched to any gene: 9. CDR3 sequence: CASSDGGQGIYGYTF. CDR3 DNA sequence: TGTGCCAGCAGCGATGGGGGACAGGGCATCTATGGCTACACCTTC.

The chain carries TRBV11-1 and TRBJ2-2; 13 nucleotides line up with TRBD2. J was trimmed by 6 bases and V by 5 bases; bases with no gene match: 0. The germline gives CDR1 SGHAT, CDR2 FQDESV (reference sequence). CDR3 length: 14 residues. In DNA form, the CDR3 reads TGTGCCAGCAGCGGGACTAGCGGGGCCGGGGAGCTGTTTTTT. Protein product: CASSGTSGAGELFF.

The rearrangement joins TRBV24-1 to TRBJ2-5; TRBD1 might be the D (6 bases). The CDR3 runs 16 residues. Looked up from germline, CDR1 is KGHDR and CDR2 is SFDVKD. Trimming removed 0 bases at V and 0 bases at J, with 10 bases between. CDR3 in amino acids: CATSDLSQGYQETQYF. For the CDR3, the DNA is TGTGCCACCAGTGATTTGAGCCAGGGGTACCAAGAGACCCAGTACTTC.

This chain joins TRBV30 and TRBJ2-1; D is possibly TRBD1 (6 bases). CDR3 size: 17 residues. Germline loops: CDR1 GTSNPN, CDR2 SVGIG (reference sequence). Trimming stripped 1 base from V and 0 bases from J, with 16 bases between. The CDR3 DNA is TGTGCCTGGAGTGCCCTACAGGGAGCGAGCTCCTACAATGAGCAGTTCTTC. The encoded protein is CAWSALQGASSYNEQFF.

This chain uses TRBV2 with TRBJ1-4, with 10 bases lining up with TRBD1. The length of the CDR3 is 12 residues. CDR1 SNHLY and CDR2 FYNNEI come from the germline V gene. The V and J ends lost 8 bases and 6 bases, in that order; junction bases with no gene match: 0. The CDR3 protein is CASGTGDEKLFF. For the CDR3, the DNA is TGTGCCAGCGGGACAGGGGATGAAAAACTGTTTTTT.

The V and J genes are TRBV24-1 and TRBJ2-7; D may be TRBD1 (6 bases). The CDR3 runs to 14 residues. V was pared by 3 bases and J by 2 bases, with 10 bases between. Germline V gives CDR1 KGHDR, CDR2 SFDVKD. The CDR3 loop reads CATSDGTSTYEQYF. The CDR3 DNA sequence: TGTGCCACCAGTGATGGGACATCGACCTACGAGCAGTACTTC.

The rearrangement uses TRBV10-1 and TRBJ2-5; a weak D match, TRBD2 (5 bases). This CDR3 has 12 residues. V lost 4 bases, J lost 5 bases, and 8 bases lay in between. Per the germline V gene, CDR1 is WNHNN and CDR2 is SYGVQD (reference sequence). The CDR3 DNA follows: TGCGCCAGCAGTGCGACTACGGAGACCCAGTACTTC. Protein sequence: CASSATTETQYF.

The chain uses TRBV28 and TRBJ2-7; 8 bases are shared with TRBD1. The CDR3 is 15 amino acids. V lost 4 bases to trimming and J lost 7 bases; unmatched junction nucleotides: 12. Germline loops: CDR1 MDHEN, CDR2 SYDVKM. The DNA of the CDR3 is TGTGCCAGCAGTTACCAGGGGGACAGGTCATCAGAGCAGTACTTC. Its protein product is CASSYQGDRSSEQYF.

This sequence joins TRBV6-5 and TRBJ1-6; D remains ambiguous. Germline V gives CDR1 MNHEY, CDR2 SVGAGI. This CDR3 has 12 residues. V was pared by 2 bases and J by 7 bases, with 3 bases between. CDR3 amino acids: CASSYQNSPLHF. The CDR3 DNA sequence: TGTGCCAGCAGTTACCAGAATTCACCCCTCCACTTT.

The V and J genes are TRBV28 and TRBJ2-7; 7 bases are a match to TRBD1. CDR1 and CDR2 (germline): MDHEN, SYDVKM. The CDR3 is 16 residues long. V dropped 5 bases and J dropped 0; count of bases not matched to a gene: 10. CDR3: CASSDPDRRPSYEQYF. For the CDR3, the DNA is TGTGCCAGCAGTGACCCGGACAGGCGACCCTCCTACGAGCAGTACTTC.

This chain joins TRBV2 and TRBJ1-1; 10 bases are a match to TRBD1. V was pared by 5 bases and J by 7 bases, with 7 bases of the junction left unmatched. Looked up from germline, CDR1 is SNHLY and CDR2 is FYNNEI. The CDR3 runs 14 residues. The CDR3 DNA reads TGTGCCAGCAGTTCAGGACAGGGGGTGATTGAAGCTTTCTTT. Translating gives CASSSGQGVIEAFF.

The DNA of the CDR3 is TGTGCCAGCAGCGTAGGAGGGACAGATAATTCACCCCTCCACTTT. This translates into CASSVGGTDNSPLHF. The chain combines TRBV9 with TRBJ1-6; 7 nucleotides line up with TRBD1. This CDR3 is built from 15 residues. CDR1 and CDR2 (germline): SGDLS, YYNGEE. V was pared by 0 bases and J by 5 bases, with 2 bases of the junction left unmatched.

CDR3 nucleotide sequence: TGTGCCAGCACCCCCGGGAGGCTCCCCTACGAGCAGTACTTC. Residues: CASTPGRLPYEQYF. V gene TRBV11-2 combines with J gene TRBJ2-7; TRBD2 agrees at 7 bases. The trim removed 7 bases at V and 2 bases at J, leaving 8 bases unmatched. The CDR3 spans 14 residues. CDR1 and CDR2 (germline): SGHAT, FQNNGV.